The 2 T cell receptor beta chains below were found in one sample sequenced in a study of blood T cell repertoires in COVID-19. Profiled with immunoSEQ multiplex PCR; TCRdb holds only in-frame clones, not every one. The repertoire holds 150,000 to 200,000 clones, with about four fifths as singletons. The sample was peripheral blood. The receptors derive from a man in his 60s with acute or convalescent COVID-19.

The chain employs TRBV7-2 and TRBJ1-2; TRBD1 matches 9 bases. V shed 5 bases and J 3 bases; nucleotides not matched to a gene: 7. Germline loops: CDR1 SGHTA, CDR2 FQGNSA. The CDR3 totals 15 residues. In nucleotides, the CDR3 is TGTGCCAGCAGCCTTAGACAGGGGGTTTACTATGGCTACACCTTC. Its translation: CASSLRQGVYYGYTF.

The chain links TRBV3-1 (or the pseudogene TRBV3-2) to TRBJ2-7; D might be TRBD2 (5 bases). Looked up from germline, CDR1 is LGHDT and CDR2 is YNNKEL (reference sequence). Trimming stripped 3 bases from V and 2 bases from J, with 17 bases between. CDR3 length: 16 amino acids. The CDR3 reads CASSHLSGPNPYEQYF. As DNA, the CDR3 is TGTGCCAGCAGCCACCTGAGCGGCCCTAACCCCTACGAGCAGTACTTC.